This TCR beta chain came from a study of blood T cell repertoires in COVID-19. The repertoire was sequenced with immunoSEQ multiplex PCR; TCRdb's copy has only in-frame clones and lacks some. The sample holds under 300,000 clones, approximately 85% seen once. The CDR3 has 15 residues. Germline CDR1 and CDR2: LGHNA and YNFKEQ. J lost 6 bases, V lost 2 bases, and 6 bases had no gene match. This clone was observed a few times. The TCR was taken from a human donor in a cohort sampled during active COVID-19. This chain joins TRBV4-2 and TRBJ1-4; 7 bases map to TRBD1. Sequenced: peripheral blood. The CDR3 nucleotides read TGTGCCAGCAGCCAACCCGACAGGGACCATGAAAAACTGTTTTTT. Protein: CASSQPDRDHEKLFF.